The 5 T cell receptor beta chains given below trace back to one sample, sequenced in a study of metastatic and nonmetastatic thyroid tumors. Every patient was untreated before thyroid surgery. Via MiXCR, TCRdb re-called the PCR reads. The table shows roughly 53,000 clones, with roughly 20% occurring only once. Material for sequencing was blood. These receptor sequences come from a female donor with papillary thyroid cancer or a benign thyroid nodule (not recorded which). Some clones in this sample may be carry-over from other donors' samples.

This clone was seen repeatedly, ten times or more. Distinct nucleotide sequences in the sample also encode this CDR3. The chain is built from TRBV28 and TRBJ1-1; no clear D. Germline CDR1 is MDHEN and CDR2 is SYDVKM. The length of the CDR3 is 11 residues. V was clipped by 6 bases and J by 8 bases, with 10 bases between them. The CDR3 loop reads CASRGLQEAFF. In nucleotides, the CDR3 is TGTGCCAGCAGGGGTCTACAGGAAGCTTTCTTT. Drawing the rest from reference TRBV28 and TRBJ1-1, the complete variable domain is DVKVTQSSRYLVKRTGEKVFLECVQDMDHENMFWYRQDPGLGLRLIYFSYDVKMKEKGDIPEGYSVSREKKERFSLILESASTNQTSMYLCASRGLQEAFFGQGTRLTVV.

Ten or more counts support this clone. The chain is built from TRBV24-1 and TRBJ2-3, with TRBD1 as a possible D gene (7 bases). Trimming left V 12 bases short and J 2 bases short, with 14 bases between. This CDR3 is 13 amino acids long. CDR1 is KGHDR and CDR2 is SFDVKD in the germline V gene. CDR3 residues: CAAGTALTDTQYF. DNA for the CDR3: TGTGCCGCGGGGACAGCCCTCACAGATACGCAGTATTTT.

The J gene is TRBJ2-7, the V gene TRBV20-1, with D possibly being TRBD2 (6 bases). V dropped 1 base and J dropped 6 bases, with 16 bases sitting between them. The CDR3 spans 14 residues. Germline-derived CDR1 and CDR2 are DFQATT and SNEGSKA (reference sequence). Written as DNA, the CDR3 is TGCAGTGCTAGAGTGGGAGTGGCGGGGTGCGAGCAGTACTTC. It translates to CSARVGVAGCEQYF.

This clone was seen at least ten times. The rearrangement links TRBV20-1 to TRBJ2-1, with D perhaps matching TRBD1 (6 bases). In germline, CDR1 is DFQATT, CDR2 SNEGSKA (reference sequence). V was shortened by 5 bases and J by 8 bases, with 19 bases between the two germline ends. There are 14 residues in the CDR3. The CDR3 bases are TGCAGTGCTGCTATGGGGGCCAGGATGGATGAGCAGTTCTTC. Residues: CSAAMGARMDEQFF.

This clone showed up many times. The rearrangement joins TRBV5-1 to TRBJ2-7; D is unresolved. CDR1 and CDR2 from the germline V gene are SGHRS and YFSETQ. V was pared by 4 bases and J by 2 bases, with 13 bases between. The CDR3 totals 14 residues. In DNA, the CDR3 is TGCGCCAGCAGCCTCTCGGCAGGACCCTACGAGCAGTACTTC. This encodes CASSLSAGPYEQYF.